What follows describes a single T cell receptor beta chain. Its target is unknown. These data come from a study of CD8 T cells in ankylosing spondylitis. TCRdb reanalysed the 5' RACE reads using MiXCR and keeps one entry per CDR3 protein. The data contain roughly 130,000 distinct CDR3 sequences, 7% to 10% of them seen just once; the ten biggest clones take up about 7.3%. Germline values: CDR1 SGHRS, CDR2 YFSETQ. Between the trimmed V and J ends, which lost 1 base and 6 bases, there was a span of 16 bases. The length of the CDR3 is 15 residues. Whole-study findings and limits: Roughly eight highly homologous variants made up a TCR beta motif that seemed to typify ankylosing spondylitis blood.

J is TRBJ1-2 and V is TRBV5-1; D unclear. The clonotype comes from a male donor with ankylosing spondylitis. Sequencing was carried out using synovial fluid, either unsorted or a sorted T cell fraction (not recorded which). The CDR3, as DNA: TGCGCCAGCAGCTTGTCCGGCCCCCGCGCGGATGGCTACACCTTC. Amino acids: CASSLSGPRADGYTF.